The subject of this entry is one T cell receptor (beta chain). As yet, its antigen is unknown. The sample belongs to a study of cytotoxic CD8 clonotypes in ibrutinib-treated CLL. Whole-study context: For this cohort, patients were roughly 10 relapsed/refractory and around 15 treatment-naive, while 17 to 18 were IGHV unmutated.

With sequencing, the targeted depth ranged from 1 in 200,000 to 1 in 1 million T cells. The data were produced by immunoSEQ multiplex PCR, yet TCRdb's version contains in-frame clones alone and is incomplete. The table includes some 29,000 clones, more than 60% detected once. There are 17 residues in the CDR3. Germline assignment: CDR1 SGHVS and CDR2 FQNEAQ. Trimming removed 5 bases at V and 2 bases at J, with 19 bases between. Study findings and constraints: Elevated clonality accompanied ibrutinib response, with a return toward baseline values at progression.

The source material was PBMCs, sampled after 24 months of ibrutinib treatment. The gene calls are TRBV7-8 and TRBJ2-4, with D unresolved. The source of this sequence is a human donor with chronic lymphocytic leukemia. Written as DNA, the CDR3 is TGTGCCAGCAGCCTTGGGTCTACCGCCCAGACCAAAAACATTCAGTACTTC. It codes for CASSLGSTAQTKNIQYF.